This passage covers 21 T cell receptor beta chains from one sample sequenced in a study of shared clonotypes between healthy human individuals. Sequencing used immunoSEQ multiplex PCR; TCRdb keeps in-frame clones, though not all of them. The sample has roughly 530,000 clones; 95% to 97% are singletons. Material for sequencing was naive CD4+ T cells sorted from blood. The sample's subset: CD45RA+ positively selected. These receptors all come from a woman aged 25 to 39 in good health.

CDR3 in DNA: TGTGCCAGCGGCTCAGGGGGGACTAGCGCATACGAGCAGTACTTC. It translates to CASGSGGTSAYEQYF. The genes are TRBV28 and TRBJ2-7, with 10 nucleotides matching TRBD2. Germline CDR1 reads MDHEN; CDR2 reads SYDVKM. Trimming cost V 8 bases and J 4 bases; bases outside gene matches: 11. The CDR3 length is 15 residues.

The chain joins TRBV5-1 to TRBJ1-1, with TRBD1 identical over 10 bases. The germline gives CDR1 SGHRS, CDR2 YFSETQ. The CDR3 runs to 14 residues. Losses at the gene ends were 7 bases for V and 4 bases for J; bases not matched to a gene: 7. CDR3 amino acids: CASGTGASGTEAFF. CDR3 nucleotide sequence: TGCGCCAGCGGGACAGGGGCGTCGGGCACTGAAGCTTTCTTT.

V gene TRBV12-2 combines with J gene TRBJ2-7; the table gives TRBD2 as D, unverified against the DNA. TRBV12-2 is tagged as a pseudogene. The CDR3 totals 14 residues. CDR3 protein: CASRFWEPGYEQYF. The CDR3 nucleotides are TGTGCAAGTCGCTTTTGGGAGCCAGGCTACGAGCAGTACTTC.

The V and J genes are TRBV15 and TRBJ1-4; D is perhaps TRBD1 (5 bases). Trimming shortened V by 1 base and J by 5 bases, and 20 bases separated the two germline ends. Germline CDR1 LNHNV, CDR2 YYDKDF (reference sequence). This CDR3 has 18 amino acids. The CDR3 loop reads CATSRGLGAEEGNEKLFF. DNA for the CDR3: TGTGCCACCAGCAGAGGGCTTGGGGCCGAGGAAGGGAATGAAAAACTGTTTTTT.

The chain links TRBV27 to TRBJ1-2, with TRBD1 as a possible D gene (5 bases). This CDR3 has 13 residues. V was trimmed by 6 bases and J by 4 bases, leaving 12 bases between them. CDR1 is MNHEY, CDR2 SMNVEV, per germline (reference sequence). The CDR3 DNA reads TGTGCCAGCAGGATGGGGGGAGGCTATGGCTACACCTTC. This sequence encodes CASRMGGGYGYTF.

The CDR3 DNA is TGTGCCAGCAGACTACCCCGGGGACAGGAGAATCCGTTTCCGGATCGGGGCCAGCCCCAGCATTTT. Its protein is CASRLPRGQENPFPDRGQPQHF. This rearrangement joins TRBV28 to TRBJ1-5; 8 bases are a match to TRBD1. Trimming at V came to 6 bases and at J to 7 bases, leaving 32 bases not matched to a gene. There are 22 residues in the CDR3. The germline gives CDR1 MDHEN, CDR2 SYDVKM.

The rearrangement links TRBV27 to TRBJ2-7; the D gene is possibly TRBD1 (6 bases). The germline CDR1 and CDR2 sequences are MNHEY and SMNVEV (reference sequence). The length of the CDR3 is 12 residues. Trimming took 4 bases from V and 7 from J, leaving 11 bases between them. CDR3: CASSSQGWEQYF. The CDR3 DNA reads TGTGCCAGCAGTTCTCAGGGGTGGGAGCAGTACTTC.

This chain links TRBV9 with TRBJ2-1; 11 bases map to TRBD2. J gave up 0 bases and V 0 bases, and 5 bases lay outside the gene matches. The CDR3 contains 18 residues. Germline V gene sequence: CDR1 SGDLS, CDR2 YYNGEE. CDR3 nucleotide sequence: TGTGCCAGCAGCGTAGGGACTAGCGGGTGGCGCTCCTACAATGAGCAGTTCTTC. Encoded protein: CASSVGTSGWRSYNEQFF.

The chain has TRBV5-6 and TRBJ2-7; perhaps TRBD2 as D (5 bases). The V end was cut by 5 bases, the J end by 0 bases, with 12 bases between. Germline assignment: CDR1 SGHDT and CDR2 YYEEEE. The CDR3 has 14 residues. The CDR3 protein is CASRVRGPSYEQYF. For the CDR3, the DNA is TGTGCCAGCAGGGTTCGGGGTCCCTCCTACGAGCAGTACTTC. Full variable domain (remainder filled in from reference TRBV5-6 and TRBJ2-7): DAGVTQSPTHLIKTRGQQVTLRCSPKSGHDTVSWYQQALGQGPQFIFQYYEEEERQRGNFPDRFSGHQFPNYSSELNVNALLLGDSALYLCASRVRGPSYEQYFGPGTRLTVT.

This clone has only one observation. The rearrangement joins TRBV5-1 to TRBJ1-1; D is uncertain. The CDR3 totals 14 residues. Trimming shortened V by 0 bases and J by 4 bases, and 10 bases separated the two germline ends. Per germline, CDR1 SGHRS and CDR2 YFSETQ. CDR3 amino acids: CASSLAALGTEAFF. The CDR3 bases are TGCGCCAGCAGCTTGGCGGCGTTGGGCACTGAAGCTTTCTTT.

The genes are TRBV11-3 and TRBJ2-1, with 7 bases matching TRBD1. Germline values: CDR1 SGHNT, CDR2 YENEEA. CDR3 length: 16 amino acids. V lost 2 bases, J lost 3 bases, and 7 bases stayed unmatched. CDR3 sequence reads: CASSLSRQGGYNEQFF. Here the CDR3 DNA reads TGTGCCAGCAGCTTATCTCGACAGGGCGGCTACAATGAGCAGTTCTTC.

V and J are TRBV6-5 and TRBJ1-3, with D tentatively TRBD1 (5 bases). There are 14 residues in the CDR3. Between the trimmed V and J ends, which lost 6 bases and 2 bases, there was a span of 11 bases. Germline V gene lookup returns CDR1 MNHEY and CDR2 SVGAGI. The CDR3 sequence is CASSRGPTGNTIYF. DNA for the CDR3: TGTGCCAGCAGCCGGGGACCTACTGGAAACACCATATATTTT.

The chain joins TRBV15 to TRBJ1-5; D gene ambiguous. CDR1 LNHNV and CDR2 YYDKDF come from the germline V gene (reference sequence). V lost 1 base, J lost 3 bases, and 10 bases lay in between. The length of the CDR3 is 15 residues. CDR3 sequence reads: CATSRVLGPNQPQHF. The CDR3 nucleotides read TGTGCCACCAGCAGAGTTCTCGGACCCAATCAGCCCCAGCATTTT.

The V and J genes are TRBV27 and TRBJ1-5, with a tentative D call TRBD1 (5 bases). The CDR3 extends over 14 amino acids. Deletions cut 5 bases from V and 6 bases from J, with 14 bases between. Germline CDR1 MNHEY, CDR2 SMNVEV (reference sequence). The CDR3 bases are TGTGCCAGCAGTCTGGGGACGGTTAGTCAGCCCCAGCATTTT. This sequence encodes CASSLGTVSQPQHF.

Only one count was recorded for this clone. The chain uses TRBV6-4 and TRBJ2-5; D possibly corresponds to TRBD2 (6 bases). The CDR3 contains 13 residues. The V and J ends lost 6 bases and 5 bases respectively, with 13 bases between them. Germline CDR1 is MRHNA and CDR2 is SNTAGT. CDR3: CASSARDGETQYF. The CDR3 DNA sequence: TGTGCCAGCAGCGCGCGGGACGGCGAGACCCAGTACTTC.

This chain joins TRBV7-2 and TRBJ2-1, with 9 positions matching TRBD1. Germline trimming cut 4 bases from V and 6 bases from J; bases unmatched to any gene: 10. The CDR3 has 16 amino acids. Germline CDR1 SGHTA, CDR2 FQGNSA. CDR3 nucleotides: TGTGCCAGCAGCTACCAACCGGGACAGGGTCGCAATGAGCAGTTCTTC. This sequence encodes CASSYQPGQGRNEQFF.

A single count supports this clone. J is TRBJ2-1 and V is TRBV19; D perhaps matches TRBD1 (6 bases). This CDR3 is 21 amino acids long. V gave up 1 base and J gave up 2 bases, with 27 bases separating them. The germline gives CDR1 LNHDA, CDR2 SQIVND (reference sequence). The DNA of the CDR3 is TGTGCCAGTAGTATAGGAGTAGGAGGACAGTTTGACCCAGTCCCCTACAATGAGCAGTTCTTC. Protein sequence: CASSIGVGGQFDPVPYNEQFF.

The count of this clone is one. The V call is TRBV6-5, the J call TRBJ1-5, with TRBD1 identical over 8 bases. CDR1 and CDR2 from the germline V gene are MNHEY and SVGAGI. The V segment lost 6 bases and the J segment 1 base; nucleotides outside the gene matches: 2. This CDR3 is built from 14 residues. The CDR3 DNA follows: TGTGCCAGCAGGCAGGGGGCGAGCAATCAGCCCCAGCATTTT. This codes for CASRQGASNQPQHF.

The gene calls are TRBV29-1 and TRBJ2-5; 12 bases align to TRBD2. With the DNA end fitting TRBJ2-7 better, the J assignment may be wrong. Germline CDR1 is SQVTM and CDR2 is ANQGSEA. There are 15 residues in the CDR3. CDR3 DNA: TGCAGCGTCGGAGTCCCGACTAGCGGGAGCTACGAGCAGTACTTC. Translation gives CSVGVPTSGSYEQYF.

V is TRBV2 and J is TRBJ2-7; 9 positions match TRBD1. The CDR3 totals 13 residues. V lost 7 bases and J lost 3; bases outside the gene matches: 4. Germline CDR1 is SNHLY and CDR2 is FYNNEI. The CDR3 sequence is CASTGQGLYEQYF. In nucleotides, the CDR3 is TGTGCCAGCACCGGACAGGGGCTCTACGAGCAGTACTTC.

The chain combines TRBV5-6 with TRBJ2-7, with TRBD1 identical over 7 bases. Germline CDR1 is SGHDT and CDR2 is YYEEEE. The V segment lost 1 base and the J segment 2 bases; nucleotides outside the gene matches: 3. The CDR3 is made up of 14 amino acids. The CDR3 nucleotides are TGTGCCAGCAGCTTGAACCAGGGGGCCTACGAGCAGTACTTC. It yields the protein CASSLNQGAYEQYF.